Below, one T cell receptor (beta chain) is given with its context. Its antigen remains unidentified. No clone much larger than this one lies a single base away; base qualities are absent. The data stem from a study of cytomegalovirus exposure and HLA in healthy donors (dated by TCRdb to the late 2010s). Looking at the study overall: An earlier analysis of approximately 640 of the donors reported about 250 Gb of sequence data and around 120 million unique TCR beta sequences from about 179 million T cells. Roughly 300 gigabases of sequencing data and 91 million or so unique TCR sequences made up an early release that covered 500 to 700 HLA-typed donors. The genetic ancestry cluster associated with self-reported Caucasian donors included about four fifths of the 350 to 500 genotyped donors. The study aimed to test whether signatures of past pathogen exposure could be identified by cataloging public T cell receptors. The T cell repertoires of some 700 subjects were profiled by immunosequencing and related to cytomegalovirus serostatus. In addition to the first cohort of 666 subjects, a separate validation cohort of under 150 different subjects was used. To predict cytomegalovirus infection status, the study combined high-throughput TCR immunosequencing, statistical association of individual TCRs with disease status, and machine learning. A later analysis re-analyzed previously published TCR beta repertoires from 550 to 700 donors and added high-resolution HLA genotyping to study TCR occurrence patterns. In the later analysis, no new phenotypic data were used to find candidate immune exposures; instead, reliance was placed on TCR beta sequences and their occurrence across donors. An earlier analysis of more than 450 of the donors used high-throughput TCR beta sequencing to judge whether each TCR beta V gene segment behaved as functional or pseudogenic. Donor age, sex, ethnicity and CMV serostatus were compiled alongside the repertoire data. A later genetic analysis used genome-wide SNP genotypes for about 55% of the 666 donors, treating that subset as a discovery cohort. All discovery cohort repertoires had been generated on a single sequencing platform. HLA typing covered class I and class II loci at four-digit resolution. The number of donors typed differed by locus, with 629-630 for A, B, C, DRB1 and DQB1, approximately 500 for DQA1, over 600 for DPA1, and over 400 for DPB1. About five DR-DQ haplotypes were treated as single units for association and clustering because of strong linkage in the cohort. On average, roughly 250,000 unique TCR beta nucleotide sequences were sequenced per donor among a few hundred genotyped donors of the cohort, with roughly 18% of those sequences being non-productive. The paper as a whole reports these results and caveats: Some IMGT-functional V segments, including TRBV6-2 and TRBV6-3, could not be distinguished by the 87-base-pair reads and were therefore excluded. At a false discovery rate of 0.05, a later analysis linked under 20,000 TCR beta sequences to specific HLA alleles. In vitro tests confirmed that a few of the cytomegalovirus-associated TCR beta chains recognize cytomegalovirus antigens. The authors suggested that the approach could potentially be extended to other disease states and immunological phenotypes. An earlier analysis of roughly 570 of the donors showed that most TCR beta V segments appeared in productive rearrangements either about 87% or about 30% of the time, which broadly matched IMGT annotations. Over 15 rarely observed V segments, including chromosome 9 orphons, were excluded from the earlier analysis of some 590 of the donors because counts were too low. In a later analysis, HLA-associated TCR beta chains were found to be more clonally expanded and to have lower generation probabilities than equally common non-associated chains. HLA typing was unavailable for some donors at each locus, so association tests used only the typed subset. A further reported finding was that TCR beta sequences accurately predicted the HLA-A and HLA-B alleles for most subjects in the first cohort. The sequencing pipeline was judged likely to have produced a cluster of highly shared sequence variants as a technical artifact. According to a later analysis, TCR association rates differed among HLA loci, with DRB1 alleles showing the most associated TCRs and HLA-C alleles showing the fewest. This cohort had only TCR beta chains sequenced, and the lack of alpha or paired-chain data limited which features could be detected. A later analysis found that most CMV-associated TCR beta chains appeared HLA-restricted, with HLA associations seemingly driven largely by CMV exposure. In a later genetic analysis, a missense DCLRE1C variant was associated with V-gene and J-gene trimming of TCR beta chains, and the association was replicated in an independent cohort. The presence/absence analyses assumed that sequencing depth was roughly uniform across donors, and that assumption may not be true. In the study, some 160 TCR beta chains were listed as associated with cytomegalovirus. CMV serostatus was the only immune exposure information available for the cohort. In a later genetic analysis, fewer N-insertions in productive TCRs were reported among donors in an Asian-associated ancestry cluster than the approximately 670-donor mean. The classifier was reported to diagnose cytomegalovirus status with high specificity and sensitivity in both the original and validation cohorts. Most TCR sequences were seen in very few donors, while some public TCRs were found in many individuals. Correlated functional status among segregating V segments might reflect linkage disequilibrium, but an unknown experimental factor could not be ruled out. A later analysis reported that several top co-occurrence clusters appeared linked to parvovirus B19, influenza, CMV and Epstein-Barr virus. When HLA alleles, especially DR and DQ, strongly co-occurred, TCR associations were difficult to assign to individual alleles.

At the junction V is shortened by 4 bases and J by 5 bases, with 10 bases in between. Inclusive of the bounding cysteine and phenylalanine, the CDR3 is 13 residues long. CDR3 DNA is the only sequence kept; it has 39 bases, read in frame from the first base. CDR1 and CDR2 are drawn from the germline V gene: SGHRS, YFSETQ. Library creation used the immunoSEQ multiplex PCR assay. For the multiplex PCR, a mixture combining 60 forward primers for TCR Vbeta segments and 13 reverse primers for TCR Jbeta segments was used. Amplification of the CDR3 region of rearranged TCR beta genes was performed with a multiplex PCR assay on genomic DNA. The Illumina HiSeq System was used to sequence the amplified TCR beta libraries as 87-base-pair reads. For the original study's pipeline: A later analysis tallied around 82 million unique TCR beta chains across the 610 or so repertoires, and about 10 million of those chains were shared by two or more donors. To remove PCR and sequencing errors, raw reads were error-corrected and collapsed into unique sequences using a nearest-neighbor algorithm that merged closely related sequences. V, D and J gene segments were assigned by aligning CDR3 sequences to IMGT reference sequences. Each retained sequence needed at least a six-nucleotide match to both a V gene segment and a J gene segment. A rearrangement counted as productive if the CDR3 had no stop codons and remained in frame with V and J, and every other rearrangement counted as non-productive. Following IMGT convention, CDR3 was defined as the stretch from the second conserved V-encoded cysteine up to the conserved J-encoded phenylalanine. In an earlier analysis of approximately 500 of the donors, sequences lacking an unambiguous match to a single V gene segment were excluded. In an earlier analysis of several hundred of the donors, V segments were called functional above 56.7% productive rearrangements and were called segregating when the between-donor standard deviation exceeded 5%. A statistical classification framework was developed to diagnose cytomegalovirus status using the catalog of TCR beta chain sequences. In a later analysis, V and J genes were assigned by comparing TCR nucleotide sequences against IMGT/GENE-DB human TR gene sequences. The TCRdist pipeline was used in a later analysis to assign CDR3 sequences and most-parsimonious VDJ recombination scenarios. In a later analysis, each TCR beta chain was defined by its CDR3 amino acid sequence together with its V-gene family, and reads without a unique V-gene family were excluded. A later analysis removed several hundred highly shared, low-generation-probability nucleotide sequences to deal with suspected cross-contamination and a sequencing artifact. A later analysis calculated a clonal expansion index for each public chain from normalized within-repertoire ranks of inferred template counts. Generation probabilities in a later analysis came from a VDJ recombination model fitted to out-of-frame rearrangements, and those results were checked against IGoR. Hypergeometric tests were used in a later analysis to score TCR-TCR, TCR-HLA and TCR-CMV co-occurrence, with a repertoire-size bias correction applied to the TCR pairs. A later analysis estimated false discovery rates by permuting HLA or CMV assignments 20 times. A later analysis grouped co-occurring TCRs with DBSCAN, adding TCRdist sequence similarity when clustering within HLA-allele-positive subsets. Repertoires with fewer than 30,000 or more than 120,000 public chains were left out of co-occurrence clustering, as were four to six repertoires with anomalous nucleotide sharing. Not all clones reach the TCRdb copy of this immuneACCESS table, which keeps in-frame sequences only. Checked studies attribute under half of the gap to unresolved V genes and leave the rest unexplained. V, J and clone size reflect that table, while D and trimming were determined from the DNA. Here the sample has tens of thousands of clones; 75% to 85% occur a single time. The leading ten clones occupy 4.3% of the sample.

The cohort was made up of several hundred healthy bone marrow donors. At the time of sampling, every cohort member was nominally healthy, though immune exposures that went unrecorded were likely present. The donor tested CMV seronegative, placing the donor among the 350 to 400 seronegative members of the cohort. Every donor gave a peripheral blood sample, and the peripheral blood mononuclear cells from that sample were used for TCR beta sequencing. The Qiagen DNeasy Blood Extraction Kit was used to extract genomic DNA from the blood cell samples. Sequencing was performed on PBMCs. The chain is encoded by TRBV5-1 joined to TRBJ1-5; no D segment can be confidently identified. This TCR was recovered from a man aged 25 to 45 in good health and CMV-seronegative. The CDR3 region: CASSPAGDQPQHF. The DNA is TGCGCCAGCAGCCCAGCCGGGGATCAGCCCCAGCATTTT. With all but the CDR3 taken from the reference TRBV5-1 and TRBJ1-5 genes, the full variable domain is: KAGVTQTPRYLIKTRGQQVTLSCSPISGHRSVSWYQQTPGQGLQFLFEYFSETQRNKGNFPGRFSGRQFSNSRSEMNVSTLELGDSALYLCASSPAGDQPQHFGDGTRLSIL.